What follows describes a single T cell receptor beta chain. Antigen specificity is unknown. This record comes from a study of CD8 T cells in ankylosing spondylitis. Overall study findings and caveats: There was reportedly significant enrichment of clones that were disease-linked in matched ankylosing spondylitis synovial fluid. A TCR beta motif of eight or nine highly homologous variants seemed to mark ankylosing spondylitis blood.

Quantitative molecular-barcoded 5'-RACE generated the TCR beta libraries. Each CDR3 protein gets one entry after TCRdb re-called the 5' RACE reads with MiXCR. The data show approximately 300,000 distinct CDR3 sequences, less than 25% seen once. This CDR3 is built from 14 residues. Trimming removed 2 bases at V and 4 bases at J, with 11 bases between. The chain joins TRBV12-3 or TRBV12-4 to TRBJ1-2, with D perhaps matching TRBD1 (5 bases). Sequencing was done on a sample of blood, either unsorted or a sorted T cell fraction (not recorded which). The TCR was taken from a female donor with ankylosing spondylitis or in good health (not recorded which). CDR3 sequence reads: CASSLRGDGYGYTF. As DNA, the CDR3 is TGTGCCAGCAGTTTAAGGGGAGACGGCTATGGCTACACCTTC.